The 12 T cell receptor beta chains given below trace back to one sample, sequenced in a study of OX40 agonist ivuxolimab in advanced cancers. Libraries were prepared by immunoSEQ multiplex PCR; TCRdb keeps only in-frame clonotypes and omits some of them. The table has more than 50,000 clones, 80% to 90% seen once. The source material was CD4+ or CD8+ T cells sorted from blood, sampled in a trial of the OX40 agonist ivuxolimab. The receptor source for this set is an adult with an advanced solid tumor such as melanoma, head and neck, liver or kidney cancer.

The genes are TRBV4-1 and TRBJ2-7, with D unresolved. Deletions cut 0 bases from V and 0 bases from J, with 9 bases between. Per germline, CDR1 MGHRA and CDR2 YSYEKL. CDR3 length equals 15 residues. The CDR3 nucleotides are TGCGCCAGCAGCCAAGAAGGCTGGCCCTCCTACGAGCAGTACTTC. Residues: CASSQEGWPSYEQYF.

The V and J genes are TRBV6-5 and TRBJ2-2; unclear D gene. The CDR3 is 12 amino acids. From germline, CDR1 is MNHEY and CDR2 SVGAGI. V dropped 8 bases and J dropped 5 bases, with 9 bases sitting between them. The CDR3 loop reads CASGVFTGELFF. DNA for the CDR3: TGTGCCAGCGGGGTTTTTACCGGGGAGCTGTTTTTT.

In its sample, this clone was seen a few times. The chain carries TRBV19 and TRBJ2-1; D uncertain. The V end lost 0 bases, the J end lost 9 bases, and 9 bases lay between the germline ends. The V gene's germline CDR1 is LNHDA and CDR2 SQIVND (reference sequence). This CDR3 spans 13 amino acids. Here the CDR3 reads CASSIDHIGEQFF. The CDR3 coding sequence is TGTGCCAGTAGTATAGATCATATCGGTGAGCAGTTCTTC.

The rearrangement joins TRBV5-4 to TRBJ1-2; maybe TRBD1 (6 bases). Looked up from germline, CDR1 is SGHNT and CDR2 is YYREEE (reference sequence). The CDR3 is made up of 14 amino acids. The V end was cut by 6 bases, the J end by 3 bases, with 15 bases between. The CDR3 is CASTIDQGYYGYTF. CDR3 nucleotide sequence: TGTGCCAGCACCATTGATCAGGGGTACTATGGCTACACCTTC.

The V call is TRBV5-1, the J call TRBJ1-1; 9 nucleotides align to TRBD1. From germline, CDR1 is SGHRS and CDR2 YFSETQ. The CDR3 spans 16 residues. Losses at the gene ends were 5 bases for V and 8 bases for J; bases not matched to a gene: 16. The CDR3, as DNA: TGCGCCAGCAGTCTCCATAACAGGGGGCGAGTGGCCGAAGCTTTCTTT. Translated, it gives CASSLHNRGRVAEAFF.

V usage is TRBV19 and J usage is TRBJ1-1; D perhaps matches TRBD1 (5 bases). Trimming took 4 bases from V and 0 from J, leaving 12 bases between them. The CDR3 contains 15 residues. The germline gives CDR1 LNHDA, CDR2 SQIVND (reference sequence). CDR3 bases: TGTGCCAGTAGTAAAGGGACGGTCATGAACACTGAAGCTTTCTTT. Its protein is CASSKGTVMNTEAFF.

The rearrangement uses TRBV6-1 and TRBJ1-1, with a tentative D call TRBD1 (5 bases). The V end was cut by 7 bases, the J end by 3 bases, with 18 bases between. The CDR3 runs to 15 residues. Germline loops: CDR1 MNHNS, CDR2 SASEGT. CDR3 region: CASIRRAAGDTEAFF. In nucleotides, the CDR3 is TGTGCCAGCATCCGTCGGGCCGCGGGGGACACTGAAGCTTTCTTT.

This rearrangement joins TRBV4-1 to TRBJ2-5; the D is unclear. This CDR3 spans 15 amino acids. Trimming stripped 0 bases from V and 0 bases from J, with 8 bases between. Germline CDR1 MGHRA, CDR2 YSYEKL. Written as DNA, the CDR3 is TGCGCCAGCAGCCAAGAAGCCTTGTACCAAGAGACCCAGTACTTC. Its translation is CASSQEALYQETQYF.

The rearrangement joins TRBV5-1 to TRBJ2-3, with D perhaps matching TRBD2 (5 bases). This CDR3 has 16 amino acids. V shed 2 bases and J shed 0 bases, with 13 bases lying between them. Per the germline V gene, CDR1 is SGHRS and CDR2 is YFSETQ. The CDR3 DNA follows: TGCGCCAGCAGCTTTCGCAGAGGGTCTAGCACAGATACGCAGTATTTT. Its translation: CASSFRRGSSTDTQYF. Variable domain in full (rest from reference TRBV5-1 and TRBJ2-3): KAGVTQTPRYLIKTRGQQVTLSCSPISGHRSVSWYQQTPGQGLQFLFEYFSETQRNKGNFPGRFSGRQFSNSRSEMNVSTLELGDSALYLCASSFRRGSSTDTQYFGPGTRLTVL.

This chain connects TRBV27 to TRBJ2-1; D unclear. The CDR3 covers 13 residues. The germline CDR1 and CDR2 sequences are MNHEY and SMNVEV (reference sequence). Trimming took off 3 bases at V and 6 bases at J, with 9 bases between the two ends. CDR3 region: CASSLYGPNEQFF. The CDR3 DNA sequence: TGTGCCAGCAGTTTGTATGGTCCCAATGAGCAGTTCTTC.

V usage is TRBV27 and J usage is TRBJ2-7, with D tentatively TRBD1 (5 bases). Germline V gene sequence: CDR1 MNHEY, CDR2 SMNVEV (reference sequence). CDR3 length: 14 residues. The germline V and J ends were trimmed by 5 bases and 4 bases, with 15 bases remaining between them. This chain's CDR3 is CASSLSQGGYEQYF. The CDR3, as DNA: TGTGCCAGCAGTCTTTCCCAGGGTGGGTACGAGCAGTACTTC.

This chain uses TRBV5-6 with TRBJ2-7, with D tentatively TRBD1 (6 bases). V shed 4 bases and J shed 7 bases, with 12 bases lying between them. This CDR3 has 12 residues. Germline values: CDR1 SGHDT, CDR2 YYEEEE. CDR3 coding DNA: TGTGCCAGCAGCAACACAGGGAGTGAGCAGTACTTC. It codes for CASSNTGSEQYF.